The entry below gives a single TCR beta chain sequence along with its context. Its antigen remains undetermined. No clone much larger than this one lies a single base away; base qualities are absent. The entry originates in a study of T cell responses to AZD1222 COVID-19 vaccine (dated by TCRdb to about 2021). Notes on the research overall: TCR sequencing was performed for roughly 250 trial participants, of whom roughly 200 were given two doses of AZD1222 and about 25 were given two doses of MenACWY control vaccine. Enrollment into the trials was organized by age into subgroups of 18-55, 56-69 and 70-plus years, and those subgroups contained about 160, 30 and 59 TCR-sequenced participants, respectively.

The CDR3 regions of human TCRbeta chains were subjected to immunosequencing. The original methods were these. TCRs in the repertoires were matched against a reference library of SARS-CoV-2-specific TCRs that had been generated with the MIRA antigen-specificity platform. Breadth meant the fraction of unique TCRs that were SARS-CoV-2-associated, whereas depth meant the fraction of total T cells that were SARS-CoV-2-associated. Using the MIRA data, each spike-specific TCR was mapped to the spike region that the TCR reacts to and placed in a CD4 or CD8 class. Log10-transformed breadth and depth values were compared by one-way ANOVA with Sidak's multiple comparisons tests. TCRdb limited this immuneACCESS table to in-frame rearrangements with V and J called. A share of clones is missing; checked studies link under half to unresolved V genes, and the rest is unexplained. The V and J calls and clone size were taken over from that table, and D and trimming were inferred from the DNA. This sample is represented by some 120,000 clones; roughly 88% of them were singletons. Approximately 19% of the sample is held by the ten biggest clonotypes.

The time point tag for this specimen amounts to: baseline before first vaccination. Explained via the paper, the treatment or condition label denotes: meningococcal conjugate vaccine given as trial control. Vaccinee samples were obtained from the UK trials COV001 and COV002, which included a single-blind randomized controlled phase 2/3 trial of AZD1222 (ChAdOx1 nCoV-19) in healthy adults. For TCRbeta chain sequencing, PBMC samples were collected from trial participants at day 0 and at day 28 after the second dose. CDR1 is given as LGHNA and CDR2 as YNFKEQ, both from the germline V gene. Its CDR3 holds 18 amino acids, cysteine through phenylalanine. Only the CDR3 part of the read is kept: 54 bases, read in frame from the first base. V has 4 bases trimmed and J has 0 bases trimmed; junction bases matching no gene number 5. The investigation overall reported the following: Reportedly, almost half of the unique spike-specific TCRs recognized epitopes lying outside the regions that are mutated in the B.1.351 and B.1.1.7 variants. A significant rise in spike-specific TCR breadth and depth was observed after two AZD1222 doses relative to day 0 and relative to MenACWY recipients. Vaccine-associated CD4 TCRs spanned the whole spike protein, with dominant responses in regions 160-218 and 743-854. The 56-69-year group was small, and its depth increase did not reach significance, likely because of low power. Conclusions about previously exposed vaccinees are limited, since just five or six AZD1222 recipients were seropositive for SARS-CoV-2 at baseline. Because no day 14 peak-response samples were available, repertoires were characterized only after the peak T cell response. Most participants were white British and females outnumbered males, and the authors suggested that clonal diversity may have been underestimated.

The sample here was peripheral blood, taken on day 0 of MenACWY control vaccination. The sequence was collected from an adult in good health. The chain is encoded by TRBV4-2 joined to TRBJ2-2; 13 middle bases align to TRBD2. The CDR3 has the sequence CASSPRTSGSSNTGELFF. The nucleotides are TGTGCCAGCAGCCCTCGGACTAGCGGGAGCTCGAACACCGGGGAGCTGTTTTTT.